This T cell receptor (beta chain) originates from a study of blood T cell repertoires in COVID-19. Study as a whole: COVID-19 samples, acute and convalescent, were from the United States, Italy and Spain. T cells, B-cell-depleted T cells, or PBMCs supplied cDNA or gDNA.

The CDR3 runs 15 residues. Germline CDR1 reads ENHRY; CDR2 reads SYGVKD. Losses at the gene ends were 7 bases for V and 5 bases for J; bases not matched to a gene: 8. Original processing notes: Amplification of reference gene primers was used by the study to estimate nucleated cell counts. Clones were sequenced by immunoSEQ multiplex PCR, and TCRdb holds only the in-frame ones, with some missing. V and J calls and clone size follow that table, whereas D and trimming were derived from the DNA. The sample includes about 14,000 clones, over 75% of them seen just once. This clonotype was sampled from a man between 50 and 59 years old with active COVID-19. Sample: peripheral blood. The chain links TRBV10-3 to TRBJ1-6, with TRBD1 matching 7 bases. For the CDR3, the DNA is TGTGCCATCAAGGCTACAGGGGTGGATAATTCACCCCTCCACTTT. Protein sequence: CAIKATGVDNSPLHF.